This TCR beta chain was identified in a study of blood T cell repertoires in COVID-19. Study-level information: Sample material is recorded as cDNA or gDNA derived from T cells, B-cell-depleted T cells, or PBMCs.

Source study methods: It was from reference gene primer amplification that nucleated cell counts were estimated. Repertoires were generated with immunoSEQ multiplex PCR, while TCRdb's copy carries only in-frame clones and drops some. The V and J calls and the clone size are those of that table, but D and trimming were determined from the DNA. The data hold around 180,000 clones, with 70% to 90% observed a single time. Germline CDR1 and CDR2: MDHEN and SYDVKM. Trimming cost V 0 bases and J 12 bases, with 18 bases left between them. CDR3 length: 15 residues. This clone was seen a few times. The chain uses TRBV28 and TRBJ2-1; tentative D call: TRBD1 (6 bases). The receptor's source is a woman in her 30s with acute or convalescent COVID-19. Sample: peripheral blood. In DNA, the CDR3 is TGTGCCAGCAGTTTATGGGAACAGGGCCGAGGGTGGCAGTTCTTC. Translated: CASSLWEQGRGWQFF.